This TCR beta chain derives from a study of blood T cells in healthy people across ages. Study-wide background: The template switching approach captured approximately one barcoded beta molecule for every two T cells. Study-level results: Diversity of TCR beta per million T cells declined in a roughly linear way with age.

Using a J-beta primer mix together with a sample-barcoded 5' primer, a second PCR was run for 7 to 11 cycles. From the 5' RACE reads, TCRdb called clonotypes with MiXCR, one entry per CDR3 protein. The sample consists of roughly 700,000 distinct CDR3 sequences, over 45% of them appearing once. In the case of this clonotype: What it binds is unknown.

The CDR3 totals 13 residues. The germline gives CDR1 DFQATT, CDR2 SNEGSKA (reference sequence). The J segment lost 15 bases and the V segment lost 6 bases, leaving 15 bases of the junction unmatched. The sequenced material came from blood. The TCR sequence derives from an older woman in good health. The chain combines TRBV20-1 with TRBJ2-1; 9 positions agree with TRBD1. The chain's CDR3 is CSAREPRGQGMFF. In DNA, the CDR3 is TGCAGTGCAAGGGAACCCCGGGGACAGGGAATGTTCTTC.